Each of the 10 T cell receptor beta chains below was sequenced from the same sample in a study of T cells in localized non-small cell lung cancer. Assay: immunoSEQ multiplex PCR; the TCRdb copy retains only in-frame clones and omits some. The sample records under 65,000 clones, approximately 83% being singletons. The input for sequencing was peripheral blood, taken before any cancer treatment. The receptors were gathered from a female donor older than 55 with stage II squamous cell lung carcinoma.

V is TRBV9 and J is TRBJ1-5; D may be TRBD1 (5 bases). The CDR3 totals 14 residues. Germline loops: CDR1 SGDLS, CDR2 YYNGEE. The V end was cut by 0 bases, the J end by 13 bases, with 17 bases between. CDR3 sequence (DNA): TGTGCCAGCAGCGTAGGGTCAGGGACCCTTCCTCAGCATTTT. Its translation: CASSVGSGTLPQHF.

This clone came up a few times. The chain has TRBV6-1 and TRBJ1-2; 7 bases fit TRBD1. The length of the CDR3 is 14 residues. Trimming took 8 bases from V and 4 from J; bases not matched to a gene: 10. Per germline, CDR1 MNHNS and CDR2 SASEGT. The chain's CDR3 is CASLGQPIGYGYTF. DNA for the CDR3: TGTGCCAGCTTGGGACAGCCGATAGGCTATGGCTACACCTTC.

This chain links TRBV30 with TRBJ2-7; TRBD1 is a possible D gene (5 bases). Germline V gene sequence: CDR1 GTSNPN, CDR2 SVGIG (reference sequence). The CDR3 has 14 residues. V was pared by 0 bases and J by 3 bases, with 12 bases between. Here the CDR3 reads CAWSVGGALYEQYF. The CDR3 nucleotides are TGTGCCTGGAGTGTGGGTGGGGCCCTCTACGAGCAGTACTTC.

The V gene is TRBV29-1, the J gene TRBJ2-7, with 7 bases aligning to TRBD2. Germline-derived CDR1 and CDR2 are SQVTM and ANQGSEA. The CDR3 sequence is 12 residues long. V shed 3 bases and J 7 bases; nucleotides not matched to a gene: 6. The CDR3, as DNA: TGCAGCGTTGAGGGCGGGGGTAGGGAGCAGTACTTC. Its protein product is CSVEGGGREQYF.

The chain combines TRBV18 with TRBJ1-4, with TRBD1 matching 7 bases. V trimming: 6 bases; J trimming: 6 bases; junction bases outside the gene matches: 10. Germline-derived CDR1 and CDR2 are KGHSH and LQKENI. CDR3 length: 15 residues. In nucleotides, the CDR3 is TGTGCCAGCTCCCGCAGGGGGTCAGCGGATGAAAAACTGTTTTTT. Its translation is CASSRRGSADEKLFF.

In this sample, this clone turned up once. V is TRBV7-2 and J is TRBJ2-5; D might be TRBD1 or TRBD2, each matching 6 bases. V was pared by 3 bases and J by 0 bases, with 11 bases between. The CDR3 length is 15 residues. Germline-derived CDR1 and CDR2 are SGHTA and FQGNSA. In DNA, the CDR3 is TGTGCCAGCAGCTTGGGGGGCCTCTACCAAGAGACCCAGTACTTC. Amino acid sequence: CASSLGGLYQETQYF.

As to this clone: The junction does not match germline at one end; this may be a read error. This chain connects TRBV18 to TRBJ1-5; a possible D gene is TRBD1 (6 bases). Germline-derived CDR1 and CDR2 are KGHSH and LQKENI. This CDR3 contains 14 residues. The CDR3 loop reads CASSPQGGRQPQHF. In DNA, the CDR3 is TGTGCCAGCTCTCCACAGGGAGGGAGGCAGCCCCAGCATTTT. The entire variable domain, with the rest obtained from reference TRBV18 and TRBJ1-5, is as follows: NAGVMQNPRHLVRRRGQEARLRCSPMKGHSHVYWYRQLPEEGLKFMVYLQKENIIDESGMPKERFSAEFPKEGPSILRIQQVVRGDSAAYFCASSPQGGRQPQHFGDGTRLSIL.

This chain uses TRBV7-2 with TRBJ2-7, with D unclear. This CDR3 is built from 14 residues. The germline gives CDR1 SGHTA, CDR2 FQGNSA. Trimming pared 2 bases from V and 7 bases from J, leaving 15 bases between. CDR3 loop: CASSLKRAVGEQYF. The CDR3 DNA reads TGTGCCAGCAGCTTAAAAAGGGCCGTCGGGGAGCAGTACTTC.

V is TRBV21-1 and J is TRBJ1-5; the table's D call of TRBD1 was not tested on the DNA. TRBV21-1 counts as a pseudogene. The length of the CDR3 is 19 residues. Here the CDR3 DNA reads TGTGCCAGCAGCAAACCCGCGGACAGGGGCCACCCAAGCGAAGAACCCCAGCATTTT. As protein: CASSKPADRGHPSEEPQHF.

In DNA form, the CDR3 reads TGTGCTAGTGGTTTTTCGACAGGGATCTACGAGCAGTACTTC. Amino acid sequence: CASGFSTGIYEQYF. V and J are TRBV12-5 and TRBJ2-7, with 7 bases identical to TRBD1. The J segment lost 3 bases and the V segment lost 3 bases, leaving 5 bases of the junction unmatched. Germline CDR1 reads LGHNT; CDR2 reads FRNRAP. This CDR3 has 14 residues.